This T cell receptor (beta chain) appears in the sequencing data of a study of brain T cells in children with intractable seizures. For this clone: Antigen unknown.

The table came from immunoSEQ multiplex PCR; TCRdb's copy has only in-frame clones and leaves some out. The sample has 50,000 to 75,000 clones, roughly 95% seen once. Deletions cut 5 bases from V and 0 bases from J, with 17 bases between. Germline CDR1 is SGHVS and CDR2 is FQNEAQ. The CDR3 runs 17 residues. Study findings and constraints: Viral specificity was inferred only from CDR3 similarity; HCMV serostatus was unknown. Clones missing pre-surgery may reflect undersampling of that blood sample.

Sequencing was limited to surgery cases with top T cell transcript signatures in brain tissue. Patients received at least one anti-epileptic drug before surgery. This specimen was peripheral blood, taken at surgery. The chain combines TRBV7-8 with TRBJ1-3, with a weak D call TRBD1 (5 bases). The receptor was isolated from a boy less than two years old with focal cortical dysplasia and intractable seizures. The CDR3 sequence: CASSPKRQGFSGNTIYF. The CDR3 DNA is TGTGCCAGCAGCCCTAAAAGGCAGGGCTTCTCTGGAAACACCATATATTTT.